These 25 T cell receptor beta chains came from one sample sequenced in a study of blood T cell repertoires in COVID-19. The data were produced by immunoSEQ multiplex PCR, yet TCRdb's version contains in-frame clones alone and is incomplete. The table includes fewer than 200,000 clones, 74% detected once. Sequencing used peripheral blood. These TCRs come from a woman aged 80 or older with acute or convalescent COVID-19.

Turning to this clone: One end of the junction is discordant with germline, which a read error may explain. CDR3 DNA sequence: TGCGCCAGCAGCCAAGATATAGGACAGGGGAGAGACGTTGGCTACGGGCAGTACTTC. It specifies CASSQDIGQGRDVGYGQYF. The V gene is TRBV4-3, the J gene TRBJ2-7, with 9 bases identical to TRBD1. The germline V gene has CDR1 LGHNA and CDR2 YSLEER. CDR3 size: 19 residues.

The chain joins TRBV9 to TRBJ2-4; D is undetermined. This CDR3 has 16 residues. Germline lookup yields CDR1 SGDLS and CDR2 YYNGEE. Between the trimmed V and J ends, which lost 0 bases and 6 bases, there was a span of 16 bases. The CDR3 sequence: CASSVGPGGAPNIQYF. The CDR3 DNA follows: TGTGCCAGCAGCGTAGGTCCCGGCGGAGCGCCAAACATTCAGTACTTC.

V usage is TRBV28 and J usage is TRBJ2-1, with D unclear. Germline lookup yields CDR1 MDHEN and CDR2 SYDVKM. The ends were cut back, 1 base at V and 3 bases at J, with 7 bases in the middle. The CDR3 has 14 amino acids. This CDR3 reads CASSLSENYNEQFF. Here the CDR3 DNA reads TGTGCCAGCAGTTTATCCGAGAACTACAATGAGCAGTTCTTC.

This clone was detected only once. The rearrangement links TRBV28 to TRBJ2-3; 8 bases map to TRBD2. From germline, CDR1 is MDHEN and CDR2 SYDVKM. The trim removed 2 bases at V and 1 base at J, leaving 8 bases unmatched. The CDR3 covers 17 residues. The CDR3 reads CASSLGGLGYGTDTQYF. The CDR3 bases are TGTGCCAGCAGTTTAGGGGGACTAGGGTATGGCACAGATACGCAGTATTTT. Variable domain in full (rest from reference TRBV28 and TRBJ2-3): DVKVTQSSRYLVKRTGEKVFLECVQDMDHENMFWYRQDPGLGLRLIYFSYDVKMKEKGDIPEGYSVSREKKERFSLILESASTNQTSMYLCASSLGGLGYGTDTQYFGPGTRLTVL.

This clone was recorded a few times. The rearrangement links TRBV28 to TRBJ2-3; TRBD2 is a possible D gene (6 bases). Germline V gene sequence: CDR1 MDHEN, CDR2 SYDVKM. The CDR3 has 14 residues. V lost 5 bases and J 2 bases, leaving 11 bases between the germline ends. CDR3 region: CASSRGDFTDTQYF. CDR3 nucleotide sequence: TGTGCCAGCAGTCGTGGGGACTTCACAGATACGCAGTATTTT.

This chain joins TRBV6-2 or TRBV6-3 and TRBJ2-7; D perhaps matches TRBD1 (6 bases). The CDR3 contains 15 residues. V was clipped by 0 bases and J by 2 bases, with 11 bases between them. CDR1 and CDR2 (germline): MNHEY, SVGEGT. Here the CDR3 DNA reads TGTGCCAGCAGTTACTCATGGGGGCCTCCCTACGAGCAGTACTTC. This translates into CASSYSWGPPYEQYF.

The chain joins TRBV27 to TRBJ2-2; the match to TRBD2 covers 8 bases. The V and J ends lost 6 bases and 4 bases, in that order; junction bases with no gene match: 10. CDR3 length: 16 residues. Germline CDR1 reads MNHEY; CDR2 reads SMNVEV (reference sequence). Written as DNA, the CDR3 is TGTGCCAGCAGCCTCGCGGGGGGTCTCCCCACCGGGGAGCTGTTTTTT. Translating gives CASSLAGGLPTGELFF.

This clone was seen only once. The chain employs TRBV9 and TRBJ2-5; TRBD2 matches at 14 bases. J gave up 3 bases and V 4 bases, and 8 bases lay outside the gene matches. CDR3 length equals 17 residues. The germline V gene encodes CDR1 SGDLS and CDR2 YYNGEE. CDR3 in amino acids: CASSKGLAGAREETQYF. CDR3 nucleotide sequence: TGTGCCAGCAGCAAGGGACTAGCGGGAGCTCGAGAAGAGACCCAGTACTTC.

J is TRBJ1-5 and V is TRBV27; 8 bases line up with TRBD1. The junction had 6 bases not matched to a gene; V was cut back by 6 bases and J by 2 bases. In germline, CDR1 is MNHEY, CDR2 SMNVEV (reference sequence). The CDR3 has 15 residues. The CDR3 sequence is CASRSGGAGNQPQHF. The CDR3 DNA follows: TGTGCCAGCAGATCAGGGGGCGCGGGCAATCAGCCCCAGCATTTT.

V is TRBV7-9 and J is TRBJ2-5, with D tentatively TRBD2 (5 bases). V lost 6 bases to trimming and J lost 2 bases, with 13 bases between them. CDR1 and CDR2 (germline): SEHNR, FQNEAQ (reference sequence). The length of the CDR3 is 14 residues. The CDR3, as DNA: TGTGCCAGCAGTCGGGATGTGGGGCAAGAGACCCAGTACTTC. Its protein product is CASSRDVGQETQYF.

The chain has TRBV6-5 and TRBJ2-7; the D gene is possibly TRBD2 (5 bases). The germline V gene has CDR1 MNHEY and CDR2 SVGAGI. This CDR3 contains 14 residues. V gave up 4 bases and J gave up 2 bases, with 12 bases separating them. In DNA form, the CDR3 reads TGTGCCAGCAGTTCCGGAGGACTCCCCTACGAGCAGTACTTC. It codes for CASSSGGLPYEQYF.

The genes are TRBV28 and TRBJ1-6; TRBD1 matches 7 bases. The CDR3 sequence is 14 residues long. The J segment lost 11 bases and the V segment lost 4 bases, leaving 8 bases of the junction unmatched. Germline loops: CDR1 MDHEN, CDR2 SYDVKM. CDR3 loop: CASSSTTGPPPLHF. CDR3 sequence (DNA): TGTGCCAGCAGTTCGACGACAGGGCCGCCACCCCTCCACTTT.

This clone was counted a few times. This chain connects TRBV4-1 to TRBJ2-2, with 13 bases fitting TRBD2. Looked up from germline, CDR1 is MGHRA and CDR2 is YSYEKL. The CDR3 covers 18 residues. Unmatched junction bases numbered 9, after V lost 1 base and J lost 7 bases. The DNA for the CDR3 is TGCGCCAGCAGCCAAGTGACTAGCGGGAGGAGAAAAGGCGGGGAGCTGTTTTTT. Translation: CASSQVTSGRRKGGELFF.

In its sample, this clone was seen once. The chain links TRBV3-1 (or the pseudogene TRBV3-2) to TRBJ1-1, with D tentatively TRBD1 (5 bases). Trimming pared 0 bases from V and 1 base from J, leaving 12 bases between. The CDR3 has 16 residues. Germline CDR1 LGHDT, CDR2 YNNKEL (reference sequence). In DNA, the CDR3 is TGTGCCAGCAGCCAAGACCCGGGCAGGGAGAACACTGAAGCTTTCTTT. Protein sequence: CASSQDPGRENTEAFF.

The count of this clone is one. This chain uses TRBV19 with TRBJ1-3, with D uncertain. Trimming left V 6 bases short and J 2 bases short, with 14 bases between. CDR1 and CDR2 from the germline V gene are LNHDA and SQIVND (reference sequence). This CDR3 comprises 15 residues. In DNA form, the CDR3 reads TGTGCCAGTAGCGACCAAATGGGAGCTGGAAACACCATATATTTT. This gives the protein CASSDQMGAGNTIYF. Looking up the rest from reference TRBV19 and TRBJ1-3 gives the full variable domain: DGGITQSPKYLFRKEGQNVTLSCEQNLNHDAMYWYRQDPGQGLRLIYYSQIVNDFQKGDIAEGYSVSREKKESFPLTVTSAQKNPTAFYLCASSDQMGAGNTIYFGEGSWLTVV.

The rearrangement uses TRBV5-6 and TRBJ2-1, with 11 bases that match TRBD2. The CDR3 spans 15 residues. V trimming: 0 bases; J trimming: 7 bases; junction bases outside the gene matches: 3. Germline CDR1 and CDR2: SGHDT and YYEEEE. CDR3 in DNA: TGTGCCAGCAGCTTGGGCCCTAGCGGGAGGAATGAGCAGTTCTTC. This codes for CASSLGPSGRNEQFF.

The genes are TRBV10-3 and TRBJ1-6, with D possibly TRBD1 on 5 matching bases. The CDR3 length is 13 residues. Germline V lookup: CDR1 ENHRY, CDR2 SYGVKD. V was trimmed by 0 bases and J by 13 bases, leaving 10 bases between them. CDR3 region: CAISESREAPLHF. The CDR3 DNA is TGTGCCATCAGTGAGTCCAGGGAGGCGCCCCTCCACTTT.

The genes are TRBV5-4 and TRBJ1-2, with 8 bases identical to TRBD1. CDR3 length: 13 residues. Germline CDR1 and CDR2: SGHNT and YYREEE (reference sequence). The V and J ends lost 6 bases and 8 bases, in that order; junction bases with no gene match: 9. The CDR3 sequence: CASNQQGVRGYTF. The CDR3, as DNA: TGTGCCAGCAACCAACAGGGGGTGAGGGGCTACACCTTC. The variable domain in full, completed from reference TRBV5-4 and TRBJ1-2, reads ETGVTQSPTHLIKTRGQQVTLRCSSQSGHNTVSWYQQALGQGPQFIFQYYREEENGRGNFPPRFSGLQFPNYSSELNVNALELDDSALYLCASNQQGVRGYTFGSGTRLTVV.

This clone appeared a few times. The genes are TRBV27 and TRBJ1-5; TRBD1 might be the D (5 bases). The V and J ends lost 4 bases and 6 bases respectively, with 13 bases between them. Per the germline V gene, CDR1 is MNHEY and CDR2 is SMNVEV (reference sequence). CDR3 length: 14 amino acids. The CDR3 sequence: CASSSPAGGQPQHF. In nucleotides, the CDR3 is TGTGCCAGCAGTTCCCCGGCCGGGGGTCAGCCCCAGCATTTT.

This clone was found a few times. The CDR3 reads CASSLIGQNEKLFF. CDR3 sequence (DNA): TGTGCCAGCAGCTTGATTGGCCAAAATGAAAAACTGTTTTTT. The chain carries TRBV5-4 and TRBJ1-4; D unresolved. The CDR3 is 14 residues long. Germline CDR1 and CDR2: SGHNT and YYREEE (reference sequence). The V gene lost 1 base and the J gene lost 5 bases, with 9 bases spanning the gap.

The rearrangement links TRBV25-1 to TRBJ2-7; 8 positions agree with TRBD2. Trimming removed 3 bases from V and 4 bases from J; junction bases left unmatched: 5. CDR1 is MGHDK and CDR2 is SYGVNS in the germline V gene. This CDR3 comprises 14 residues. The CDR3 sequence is CASSDPAGVYEQYF. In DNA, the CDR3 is TGTGCCAGCAGTGATCCAGCGGGAGTATACGAGCAGTACTTC.

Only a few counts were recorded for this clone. CDR3 residues: CASSIQGASQPQHF. The DNA for the CDR3 is TGTGCCAGTAGTATACAGGGGGCGAGTCAGCCCCAGCATTTT. The V gene is TRBV19, the J gene TRBJ1-5; 8 bases fit TRBD1. The CDR3 is 14 residues long. Germline-derived CDR1 and CDR2 are LNHDA and SQIVND (reference sequence). V shed 2 bases and J 6 bases; nucleotides not matched to a gene: 3.

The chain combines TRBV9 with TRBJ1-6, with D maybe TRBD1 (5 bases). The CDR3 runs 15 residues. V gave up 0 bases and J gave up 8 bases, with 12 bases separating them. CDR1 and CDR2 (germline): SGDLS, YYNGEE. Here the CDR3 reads CASSVGAGWDSPLHF. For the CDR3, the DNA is TGTGCCAGCAGCGTAGGAGCAGGGTGGGATTCACCCCTCCACTTT.

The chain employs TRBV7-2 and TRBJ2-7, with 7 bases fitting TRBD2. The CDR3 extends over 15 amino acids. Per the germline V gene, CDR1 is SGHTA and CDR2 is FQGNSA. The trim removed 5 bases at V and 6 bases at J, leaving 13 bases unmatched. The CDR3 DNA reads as TGTGCCAGCAGCATAGGGCTGGCGGGAGATGGCGAGCAGTACTTC. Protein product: CASSIGLAGDGEQYF. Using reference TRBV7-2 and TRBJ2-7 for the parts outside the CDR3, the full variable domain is GAGVSQSPSNKVTEKGKDVELRCDPISGHTALYWYRQSLGQGLEFLIYFQGNSAPDKSGLPSDRFSAERTGGSVSTLTIQRTQQEDSAVYLCASSIGLAGDGEQYFGPGTRLTVT.

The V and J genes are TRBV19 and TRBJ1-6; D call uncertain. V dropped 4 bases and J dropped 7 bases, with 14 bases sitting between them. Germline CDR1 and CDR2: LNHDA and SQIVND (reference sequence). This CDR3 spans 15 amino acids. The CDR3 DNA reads TGTGCCAGTAGTAGGGGAGTCGAGAGGAATTCACCCCTCCACTTT. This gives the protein CASSRGVERNSPLHF. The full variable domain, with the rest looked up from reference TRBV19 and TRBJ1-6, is DGGITQSPKYLFRKEGQNVTLSCEQNLNHDAMYWYRQDPGQGLRLIYYSQIVNDFQKGDIAEGYSVSREKKESFPLTVTSAQKNPTAFYLCASSRGVERNSPLHFGNGTRLTVT.